This T cell receptor beta chain was observed in a study of blood T cell repertoires in COVID-19. At the level of the study: Samples came from the United States, Italy and Spain, spanning acute and convalescent COVID-19. T cells, B-cell-depleted T cells, or PBMCs supplied cDNA or gDNA.

V was trimmed by 4 bases and J by 7 bases, leaving 16 bases between them. The CDR3 length is 14 residues. Per germline, CDR1 MNHEY and CDR2 SVGAGI. Study processing details: Reference gene primer amplification yielded estimated nucleated cell counts. Produced via immunoSEQ multiplex PCR; TCRdb's table is partial and in-frame only. V, J and clone size reflect that table, while D and trimming were determined from the DNA. The data contain 66,000 or so clones, 86% of them seen just once; the ten biggest clones take up 5.5% to 8%. This clone was counted between two and nine times. The V gene is TRBV6-5, the J gene TRBJ1-2; D gene ambiguous. The sequence was obtained from a man in his forties or fifties with active COVID-19. The sequencing input was peripheral blood. CDR3 residues: CASSSGTVQVGYTF. The CDR3 region has the DNA TGTGCCAGCAGTTCAGGAACCGTCCAGGTTGGCTACACCTTC.